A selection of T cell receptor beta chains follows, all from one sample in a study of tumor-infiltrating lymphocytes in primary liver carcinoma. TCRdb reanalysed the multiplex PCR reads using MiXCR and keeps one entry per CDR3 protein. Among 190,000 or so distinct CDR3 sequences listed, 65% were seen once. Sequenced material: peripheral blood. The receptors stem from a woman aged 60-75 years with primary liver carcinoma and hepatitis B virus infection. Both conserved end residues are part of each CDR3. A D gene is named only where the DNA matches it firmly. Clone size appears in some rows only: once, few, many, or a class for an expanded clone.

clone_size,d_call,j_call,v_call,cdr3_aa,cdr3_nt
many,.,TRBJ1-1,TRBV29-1,CSVPGRADSGTFF,TGCAGCGTCCCTGGCAGGGCCGACTCGGGGACTTTCTTT
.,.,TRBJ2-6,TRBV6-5,CASGSGTAYSGANVLTF,TGTGCCAGCGGTTCCGGGACGGCCTACTCTGGGGCCAACGTCCTGACTTTC
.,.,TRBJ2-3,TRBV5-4,CASWWLGADTQYF,TGTGCCAGCTGGTGGCTCGGGGCGGATACGCAGTATTTT
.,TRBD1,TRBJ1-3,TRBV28,CASSPGRGLNIIYF,TGTGCCAGCAGCCCCGGCAGGGGGCTGAACATCATATATTTT
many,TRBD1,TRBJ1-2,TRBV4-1,CASSQGQGNGYTF,TGCGCCAGCAGCCAAGGACAGGGGAATGGCTACACCTTC
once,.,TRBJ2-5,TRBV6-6,CASCQDHGGTQYF,TGTGCCAGCTGTCAAGACCATGGTGGGACCCAGTACTTC
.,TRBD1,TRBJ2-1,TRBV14,CASSRRQGGRLNEQFF,TGTGCCAGCAGTCGTCGACAGGGGGGCCGGTTAAATGAGCAGTTCTTC
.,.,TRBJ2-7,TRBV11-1,CASSLTGSGEYEQYF,TGTGCCAGCAGCTTAACGGGATCGGGAGAATACGAGCAGTACTTC
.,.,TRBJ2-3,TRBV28,CASSSNDRAGGTDTQYF,TGTGCCAGCAGCTCGAACGATCGGGCCGGAGGCACAGATACGCAGTATTTT
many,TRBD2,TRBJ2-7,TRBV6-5,CASSRRLAGDNEQYF,TGTGCCAGCAGTCGACGACTAGCGGGAGACAACGAGCAGTACTTC
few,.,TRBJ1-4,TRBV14,CASSQGIGKLFF,TGTGCCAGCAGCCAAGGGATCGGAAAACTGTTTTTT
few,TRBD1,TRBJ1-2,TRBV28,CASSLAEDRGYGYTF,TGTGCCAGCAGTTTAGCGGAGGACAGGGGCTATGGCTACACCTTC
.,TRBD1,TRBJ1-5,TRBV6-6,CVSSYPDRGDQPQHF,TGTGTCAGCAGTTACCCAGACAGGGGGGACCAGCCCCAACATTTT
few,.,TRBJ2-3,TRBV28,CASSTPSQDTQYF,TGTGCCAGCAGTACACCGTCACAGGATACGCAGTATTTT
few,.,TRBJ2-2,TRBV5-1,CASSRQWANTGELFF,TGCGCCAGCAGCAGGCAGTGGGCGAACACCGGGGAGCTGTTTTTT
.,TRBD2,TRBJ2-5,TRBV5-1,CASSLGSGSGLETQYF,TGCGCCAGCAGCTTGGGAAGCGGGAGTGGTTTGGAGACCCAGTACTTC
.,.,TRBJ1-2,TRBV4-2,CASSQDIYSSYGYSF,TGTGCCAGCAGCCAAGATATTTACAGCTCCTACGGCTACTCCTTC
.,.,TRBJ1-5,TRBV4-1,CASSQIEGKSNQPQHF,TGCGCCAGTAGCCAAATAGAGGGGAAGTCCAATCAGCCCCAGCATTTT
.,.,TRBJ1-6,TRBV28,CASSFTHSCNSPLHF,TGTGCCAGCAGTTTTACACACTCCTGTAATTCACCCCTCCACTTT
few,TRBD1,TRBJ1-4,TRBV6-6,CASRDRGRSTNEKLFF,TGTGCCAGCAGAGACAGGGGGCGGTCTACTAATGAAAAACTGTTTTTT
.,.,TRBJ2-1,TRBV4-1,CASSLIPGYGNEQFF,TGCGCCAGCAGCCTTATCCCGGGGTATGGCAATGAGCAGTTCTTC
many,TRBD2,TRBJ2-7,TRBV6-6,CASGTSGRIDEQYF,TGTGCCAGCGGGACTAGCGGGAGGATTGACGAGCAGTACTTC
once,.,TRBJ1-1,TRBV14,CASIQEGSWAEAFF,TGTGCCAGCATCCAAGAGGGGTCGTGGGCTGAAGCTTTCTTT
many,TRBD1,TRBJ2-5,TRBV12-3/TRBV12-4,CASSRDRGRGYQETQYF,TGTGCCAGCAGCCGGGACAGGGGGCGGGGGTATCAAGAGACCCAGTACTTC
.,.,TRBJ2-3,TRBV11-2,CADSSTVHAQYF,TGTGCCGACAGCTCGACTGTTCATGCGCAGTATTTT
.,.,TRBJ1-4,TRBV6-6,CASNSGATNEKLFF,TGTGCCAGCAATTCAGGGGCAACTAATGAAAAACTGTTTTTT
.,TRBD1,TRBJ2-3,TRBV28,CASSLRTGGTDTQYF,TGTGCCAGCAGTTTAAGGACAGGGGGCACAGATACGCAGTATTTT
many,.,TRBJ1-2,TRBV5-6,CASTLTGLGYGYTF,TGTGCCAGCACCCTTACAGGGCTCGGCTATGGCTACACCTTC
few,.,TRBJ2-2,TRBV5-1,CASSADSNTGELFF,TGCGCCAGCAGCGCCGACAGCAACACCGGGGAGCTGTTTTTT
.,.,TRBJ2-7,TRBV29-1,CSVRPSRVKSYEQYF,TGCAGCGTACGCCCTTCCAGGGTCAAGTCCTACGAGCAGTACTTC
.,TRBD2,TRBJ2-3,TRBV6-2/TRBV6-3,CASSHSVAGDTADTQYF,TGTGCCAGCAGTCACTCGGTTGCGGGAGATACGGCAGATACGCAGTATTTT
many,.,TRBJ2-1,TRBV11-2,CASSPPGRIANEQFF,TGTGCCAGCAGCCCTCCAGGGAGGATAGCCAATGAGCAGTTCTTC
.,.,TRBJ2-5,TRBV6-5,CASKTSGGRETHYF,TGTGCCAGCAAAACTAGTGGGGGGCGAGAGACCCATTACTTC
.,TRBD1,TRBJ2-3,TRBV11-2,CASGPQGSDTDTRYF,TGTGCAAGCGGCCCACAGGGGTCAGACACAGATACGCGGTATTTT
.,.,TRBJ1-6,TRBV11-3,CASSWGSNSPLRF,TGTGCCAGCAGCTGGGGCTCGAATTCACCCCTCCGATTT
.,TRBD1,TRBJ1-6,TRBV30,CAWRGPDRGLGNSPLHF,TGTGCCTGGAGAGGGCCGGACAGGGGGCTCGGAAATTCACCCCTCCACTTT
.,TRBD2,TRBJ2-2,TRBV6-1,CASISGTSVNTGELFF,TGTGCCAGCATCTCCGGGACTAGCGTTAACACAGGGGAGCTGTTTTTT
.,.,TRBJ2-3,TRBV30,CAWSGTSTDTQYF,TGTGCCTGGAGTGGAACAAGCACTGATACGCAGTATTTT
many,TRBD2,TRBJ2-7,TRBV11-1,CASSPTRGLVSYEQYF,TGTGCCAGCAGCCCAACCAGGGGACTAGTTTCCTACGAGCAGTACTTC
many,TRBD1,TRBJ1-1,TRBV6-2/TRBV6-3,CASRRLWGQQNTEAFF,TGTGCCAGCAGAAGATTATGGGGACAGCAGAACACTGAAGCTTTCTTT
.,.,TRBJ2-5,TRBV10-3,CAISQDDQETQYF,TGTGCCATCAGTCAGGATGACCAAGAGACCCAGTACTTC
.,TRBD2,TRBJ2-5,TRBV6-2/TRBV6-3,CASKRLAVKETQYF,TGTGCCAGTAAGCGACTAGCAGTAAAAGAGACCCAGTACTTC
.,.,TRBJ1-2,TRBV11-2,CASNWGGPGYGYTF,TGTGCCAGCAACTGGGGGGGGCCGGGCTATGGCTACACCTTC
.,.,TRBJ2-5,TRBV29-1,CSVPAAQEIQYF,TGCAGCGTCCCTGCCGCCCAAGAGATCCAGTACTTC